This T cell receptor beta chain was observed in a study of graft-versus-host responses after intestinal transplantation (dated by TCRdb to the early 2020s). About the investigation overall: Multivisceral, liver-intestinal, or isolated intestinal transplants were received by the recipients. Donor T cell macrochimerism was defined as a peak of at least 4% donor T cells among recipient peripheral blood mononuclear cells. The cohort enrolled 20 to 30 intestinal transplant recipients, one of whom was a retransplant, and 3 patients without pretransplant specimens were excluded. Rather than going through the commercial service, samples from a few later patients were sequenced in-house on an Illumina MiSeq and processed with MiXCR. To identify alloreactive clones, pre-transplant mixed lymphocyte reaction products were sequenced and then compared with unstimulated pre-transplant donor and recipient T cells. Anti-thymocyte globulin induction was given to all recipients, followed by maintenance tacrolimus and steroids for approximately 3 years. After intestinal transplantation, graft-versus-host and host-versus-graft alloreactive T cell clones were followed in the graft, circulation and bone marrow using bulk TCR-beta CDR3 sequencing. On the study overall, not on this receptor specifically: Early after transplant, peak levels of circulating GvH clones were found to be associated with declines in HvG clones. High GvH to HvG T cell clonal ratios were observed in the allografts of patients with donor T cell macrochimerism. GvH clones turned up in recipient bone marrow, with some appearing earlier in ileal mucosa or blood, a pattern consistent with an intestinal mucosal origin. Conclusions were limited by the relatively low number and heterogeneity of intestinal transplant patients.

In the first month after transplant, blood samples were collected up to 4 times, and after that at least monthly when available. Library preparation was by the immunoSEQ multiplex PCR assay. Adaptive Biotechnologies carried out high-throughput TCR-beta CDR3 sequencing of genomic DNA for most patients. As for how the authors treated the data: TCR sequencing data for over 15 patients were retrieved from Adaptive's ImmunoSEQ software; three other patients were processed with MiXCR and VDJtools. Because the origin of CDR3 nucleotide sequences shared between donor and recipient could not be assigned, those sequences were removed. At least 2-fold expansion over unstimulated cells and a minimum CFSE-low frequency of 0.002% (template counts) or 0.001% (read counts) were required for clones to be classified as alloreactive. Mappable clones were those detected in sequenced pre-transplant spleen, lymph node, or MLR CFSE-low populations of the donor or recipient. The cumulative frequency of alloreactive clones was calculated as a percentage of all sequences, weighted by copy number. Sourced from immuneACCESS, this table was stored by TCRdb with only in-frame sequences that have V and J called. A share of the clones is absent; for the studies checked, an unresolved V gene accounts for under half, and the remainder has no known explanation. V and J calls plus clone size are reproduced from that table; the DNA served to infer D and trimming. The table for this sample lists 20,000 to 25,000 clones; about 88% of them were counted only once. In total, the top ten clones hold under 6.5% of the sample.

As concerns this clone: The specificity of this receptor is unknown. No qualities accompany the bases; no much larger clone lies one base away.

The junction shows trimming of 3 bases on V and 1 base on J, plus 9 bases between the germline ends. The CDR3 starts with the cysteine, ends with the phenylalanine, and has 14 residues. CDR3 DNA is the only sequence kept; it has 42 bases, read in frame from the first base. The germline V gene (reference sequence) gives CDR1 as MNHEY and CDR2 as SMNVEV. The sequence is built from TRBV27 and TRBJ2-5; TRBD1 is possibly the D segment (5 matching bases). The clonotype originates from a human patient who received an intestinal transplant, so some T cells may come from the graft donor. The source was PBMCs, collected just over 64 days after intestinal transplantation. The nucleotide sequence is TGTGCCAGCAGTTTGGGGCTATTCCAAGAGACCCAGTACTTC. Its translation reads: CASSLGLFQETQYF.